This T cell receptor beta chain was recorded in a study of blood T cell repertoires in COVID-19. Study details: COVID-19 samples from acute and convalescent phases originated in the United States, Italy and Spain. T cells, B-cell-depleted T cells, or PBMCs supplied cDNA or gDNA.

The CDR3 sequence is 13 residues long. Germline CDR1 and CDR2: SGHRS and YFSETQ. V lost 0 bases, J lost 7 bases, and 8 bases lay in between. As processed by the authors: By means of reference gene primer amplification, nucleated cell counts were estimated. The assay was immunoSEQ multiplex PCR, and TCRdb's table has in-frame clones only and misses some. Clonal size and the V and J genes are those of that table, whereas D and trimming came from the DNA. The sample has about 160,000 clones, about four fifths seen once. V gene TRBV5-1 combines with J gene TRBJ2-1; D is unresolved. Sequencing used peripheral blood. The TCR was taken from a man in his sixties with active or convalescent COVID-19. CDR3 residues: CASSLVGSNEQFF. The CDR3 nucleotides read TGCGCCAGCAGCTTGGTCGGGTCTAATGAGCAGTTCTTC. Full variable domain (missing parts from reference TRBV5-1 and TRBJ2-1): KAGVTQTPRYLIKTRGQQVTLSCSPISGHRSVSWYQQTPGQGLQFLFEYFSETQRNKGNFPGRFSGRQFSNSRSEMNVSTLELGDSALYLCASSLVGSNEQFFGPGTRLTVL.